The clone carrying this T cell receptor beta chain has only one observation. CDR1 is LNHNV and CDR2 is YYDKDF in the germline V gene (reference sequence). V was pared by 5 bases and J by 3 bases, with 7 bases of the junction left unmatched. CDR3 length: 16 residues. Per the original methods: Reference gene primers were amplified, and this amplification served to estimate nucleated cell counts. Repertoires were generated with immunoSEQ multiplex PCR, while TCRdb's copy carries only in-frame clones and drops some. D and trimming were read from the DNA, whereas the V and J calls and clone size are those reported in that table. The table shows about 360,000 clones, with about four fifths occurring only once. The sample belongs to a study of blood T cell repertoires in COVID-19. About the research overall: The study drew acute and convalescent COVID-19 samples from the United States, Italy and Spain. The cDNA or gDNA used as material had been derived from T cells, B-cell-depleted T cells, or PBMCs.

This receptor was taken from a man under 40 with active or convalescent COVID-19. Sequenced material: peripheral blood. The V and J genes are TRBV15 and TRBJ2-1, with 10 bases lining up with TRBD2. CDR3 amino acids: CATSAYLAGDYNEQFF. CDR3 in DNA: TGTGCCACCAGCGCTTATCTAGCGGGAGACTACAATGAGCAGTTCTTC. The whole variable domain, filled in from reference TRBV15 and TRBJ2-1, reads DAMVIQNPRYQVTQFGKPVTLSCSQTLNHNVMYWYQQKSSQAPKLLFHYYDKDFNNEADTPDNFQSRRPNTSFCFLDIRSPGLGDTAMYLCATSAYLAGDYNEQFFGPGTRLTVL.